One and the same sample provided the 27 T cell receptor beta chains below, sequenced in a study of blood T cell repertoires in COVID-19. Sequencing used immunoSEQ multiplex PCR; TCRdb keeps in-frame clones, though not all of them. Of about 73,000 clones listed, over 70% are singletons. Sequencing was performed on peripheral blood. These receptors originate from a man between 50 and 59 years old with active COVID-19.

The V gene is TRBV19, the J gene TRBJ1-1, with D tentatively TRBD1 (5 bases). Germline V lookup: CDR1 LNHDA, CDR2 SQIVND (reference sequence). The CDR3 covers 16 residues. Trimming stripped 4 bases from V and 2 bases from J, with 17 bases between. CDR3 DNA: TGTGCCAGTAGTACCAGCACTACAGGTGCCAACACTGAAGCTTTCTTT. Translated, it gives CASSTSTTGANTEAFF.

The genes are TRBV7-3 and TRBJ2-1; D is undetermined. CDR3 length: 13 amino acids. The V end was cut by 1 base, the J end by 9 bases, with 10 bases between. From germline, CDR1 is SGHTA and CDR2 FQGTGA. Here the CDR3 DNA reads TGTGCCAGCAGCTTAAATACCGTCGGTGAGCAGTTCTTC. Amino acids: CASSLNTVGEQFF.

This sequence joins TRBV11-1 and TRBJ2-2; the D gene is possibly TRBD1 (5 bases). The CDR3 totals 15 residues. V lost 3 bases and J lost 0, with 8 bases in between. CDR1 is SGHAT and CDR2 is FQDESV in the germline V gene (reference sequence). CDR3 loop: CASSFPRANTGELFF. The CDR3 nucleotides are TGTGCCAGCAGCTTCCCCAGGGCGAACACCGGGGAGCTGTTTTTT.

CDR3 sequence reads: CASSKGQGAGNTIYF. DNA of the CDR3: TGTGCCAGCAGCAAGGGACAGGGGGCTGGAAACACCATATATTTT. The chain couples TRBV7-8 to TRBJ1-3, with 11 bases lining up with TRBD1. The J segment lost 2 bases and the V segment lost 5 bases, leaving 2 bases of the junction unmatched. CDR3 length: 15 residues. Germline V gene data show CDR1 as SGHVS and CDR2 as FQNEAQ.

The chain is built from TRBV11-3 and TRBJ2-3; 8 bases line up with TRBD2. The CDR3 extends over 16 amino acids. CDR1 and CDR2 from the germline V gene are SGHNT and YENEEA. V dropped 0 bases and J dropped 2; count of bases not matched to a gene: 4. The CDR3 region has the DNA TGTGCCAGCAGCTTAGACGGCGGGGGGACCACAGATACGCAGTATTTT. Its protein product is CASSLDGGGTTDTQYF. Variable domain in full (rest from reference TRBV11-3 and TRBJ2-3): EAGVVQSPRYKIIEKKQPVAFWCNPISGHNTLYWYLQNLGQGPELLIRYENEEAVDDSQLPKDRFSAERLKGVDSTLKIQPAELGDSAVYLCASSLDGGGTTDTQYFGPGTRLTVL.

The genes are TRBV3-1 (or the pseudogene TRBV3-2) and TRBJ2-1; D gene uncertain. Trimming left V 1 base short and J 10 bases short, with 11 bases between. This CDR3 spans 13 amino acids. Germline loops: CDR1 LGHDT, CDR2 YNNKEL (reference sequence). The CDR3 DNA reads as TGTGCCAGCAGCCAAGGGGCTGAAAACGAGCAGTTCTTC. It yields the protein CASSQGAENEQFF.

The CDR3 nucleotides are TGTGCCAGCAGCGTAGCGGGGGGAGGTACAGATACGCAGTATTTT. Translation gives CASSVAGGGTDTQYF. This rearrangement joins TRBV9 to TRBJ2-3; 7 bases are a match to TRBD2. CDR3 length: 15 amino acids. V lost 0 bases to trimming and J lost 3 bases; unmatched junction nucleotides: 4. Germline V gene sequence: CDR1 SGDLS, CDR2 YYNGEE.

The gene calls are TRBV5-1 and TRBJ2-3; 9 bases are a match to TRBD1. This CDR3 region has 14 residues. The V gene end was trimmed by 5 bases and the J gene end by 5 bases; junction bases not matched to a gene: 6. The germline V gene encodes CDR1 SGHRS and CDR2 YFSETQ. In nucleotides, the CDR3 is TGCGCCAGCAGATTACAGGGGGCCGGAGATACGCAGTATTTT. Translation: CASRLQGAGDTQYF.

The rearrangement joins TRBV9 to TRBJ1-1; D not certain. Trimming removed 3 bases at V and 8 bases at J, with 17 bases between. Per the germline V gene, CDR1 is SGDLS and CDR2 is YYNGEE. The CDR3 totals 14 residues. The DNA of the CDR3 is TGTGCCAGCAGCGGTTCCGGACTCCCCTGGGAAGCTTTCTTT. It is translated as CASSGSGLPWEAFF. The full variable domain, completed using reference TRBV9 and TRBJ1-1, is DSGVTQTPKHLITATGQRVTLRCSPRSGDLSVYWYQQSLDQGLQFLIQYYNGEERAKGNILERFSAQQFPDLHSELNLSSLELGDSALYFCASSGSGLPWEAFFGQGTRLTVV.

V usage is TRBV15 and J usage is TRBJ2-6; weak D call: TRBD2 (5 bases). The germline V gene encodes CDR1 LNHNV and CDR2 YYDKDF (reference sequence). The CDR3 is 18 amino acids. Trimming cost V 5 bases and J 4 bases, with 21 bases left between them. CDR3 amino acids: CATSDSTLAEDGANVLTF. The CDR3 nucleotides read TGTGCCACCAGCGATTCCACCCTTGCGGAGGACGGGGCCAACGTCCTGACTTTC.

This clone has a count of ten or more. The gene calls are TRBV5-8 and TRBJ1-6, with D possibly being TRBD1 (6 bases). The germline CDR1 and CDR2 sequences are SGHTS and YDEGEE. This CDR3 contains 14 residues. Trimming stripped 2 bases from V and 5 bases from J, with 8 bases between. CDR3 DNA sequence: TGTGCCAGCAGCTTAGGACAGAATAATTCACCCCTCCACTTT. It specifies CASSLGQNNSPLHF.

The chain is built from TRBV14 and TRBJ2-1, with 9 positions matching TRBD1. Per the germline V gene, CDR1 is SGHDN and CDR2 is FVKESK. The CDR3 runs to 15 residues. V was clipped by 5 bases and J by 7 bases; unmatched bases: 9. CDR3 region: CASSLGQGRRNEQFF. Written as DNA, the CDR3 is TGTGCCAGCAGCTTAGGACAGGGGAGGAGAAATGAGCAGTTCTTC. Full variable domain (outside the CDR3, taken from reference TRBV14 and TRBJ2-1): EAGVTQFPSHSVIEKGQTVTLRCDPISGHDNLYWYRRVMGKEIKFLLHFVKESKQDESGMPNNRFLAERTGGTYSTLKVQPAELEDSGVYFCASSLGQGRRNEQFFGPGTRLTVL.

The table lists this clone with a count of one. The rearrangement links TRBV5-1 to TRBJ2-1; 7 bases match TRBD2. V dropped 3 bases and J dropped 3; count of bases not matched to a gene: 6. This CDR3 has 15 amino acids. CDR1 and CDR2 from the germline V gene are SGHRS and YFSETQ. The CDR3: CASSWTRGVYNEQFF. The CDR3 DNA reads as TGCGCCAGCAGCTGGACTAGGGGAGTCTACAATGAGCAGTTCTTC.

The V and J genes are TRBV7-9 and TRBJ2-2; maybe TRBD1 (5 bases). CDR3 length: 13 amino acids. The V and J ends lost 1 base and 7 bases respectively, with 7 bases between them. Germline CDR1 is SEHNR and CDR2 is FQNEAQ (reference sequence). Written as DNA, the CDR3 is TGTGCCAGCAGCTTAGAGGGGTACGGGGAGCTGTTTTTT. Its protein is CASSLEGYGELFF.

The chain joins TRBV29-1 to TRBJ2-5; TRBD1 might be the D (5 bases). CDR3 length equals 13 residues. CDR1 SQVTM and CDR2 ANQGSEA come from the germline V gene. V lost 2 bases to trimming and J lost 4 bases, with 11 bases between them. The CDR3 sequence is CSVESGGAETQYF. CDR3 nucleotides: TGCAGCGTTGAATCGGGTGGGGCAGAGACCCAGTACTTC.

J is TRBJ1-1 and V is TRBV5-6, with 7 positions matching TRBD1. The CDR3 consists of 16 residues. V gave up 0 bases and J gave up 0 bases; unmatched junction bases: 5. Germline CDR1 SGHDT, CDR2 YYEEEE. The CDR3 loop is CASSLDRGYMNTEAFF. The CDR3 DNA follows: TGTGCCAGCAGCTTGGACAGGGGCTACATGAACACTGAAGCTTTCTTT.

The chain joins TRBV5-5 to TRBJ2-5; maybe TRBD1 (6 bases). Trimming removed 4 bases at V and 9 bases at J, with 28 bases between. Germline V gene sequence: CDR1 SGHKS, CDR2 YYEKEE (reference sequence). The CDR3 is made up of 17 amino acids. The chain's CDR3 is CASSLSTPGHLPGAQYF. DNA for the CDR3: TGTGCCAGCAGCCTTTCCACCCCGGGACACCTCCCAGGGGCCCAGTACTTC.

The rearrangement links TRBV7-2 to TRBJ1-2; tentatively, D is TRBD1 (6 bases). Germline V gene lookup returns CDR1 SGHTA and CDR2 FQGNSA. V gave up 5 bases and J gave up 0 bases, with 13 bases separating them. The CDR3 has 15 amino acids. The CDR3: CASSLQGPPNYGYTF. The CDR3 bases are TGTGCCAGCAGCCTACAGGGTCCTCCTAACTATGGCTACACCTTC.

J is TRBJ1-3 and V is TRBV5-1; 10 positions match TRBD1. CDR3 size: 14 residues. V lost 0 bases and J lost 8; bases outside the gene matches: 2. Germline V gene sequence: CDR1 SGHRS, CDR2 YFSETQ. The DNA for the CDR3 is TGCGCCAGCAGCTTGGAGGGGACAGGGGACACCATATATTTT. Its protein product is CASSLEGTGDTIYF.

This clone occurred once. The chain has TRBV11-2 and TRBJ2-2; TRBD2 matches at 7 bases. The CDR3 is made up of 13 amino acids. V lost 8 bases, J lost 3 bases, and 3 bases stayed unmatched. Looked up from germline, CDR1 is SGHAT and CDR2 is FQNNGV. CDR3 amino acids: CASLRGDTGELFF. CDR3 DNA sequence: TGTGCCAGCCTCCGGGGGGACACCGGGGAGCTGTTTTTT.

This clone was recorded only once. CDR3 bases: TGTGCCAGTAGTCCGCTTGACAGGGGGCTTTTCTATGAGCAGTTCTTC. Translating gives CASSPLDRGLFYEQFF. V and J are TRBV19 and TRBJ2-1; 10 nucleotides match TRBD1. Germline V gene data show CDR1 as LNHDA and CDR2 as SQIVND (reference sequence). The V and J ends lost 5 bases and 8 bases, in that order; junction bases with no gene match: 12. The CDR3 runs to 16 residues.

The chain is built from TRBV21-1 and TRBJ2-7; the table's D call TRBD2 went unverified against the DNA. TRBV21-1 corresponds to a pseudogene. This CDR3 comprises 13 residues. The CDR3, as DNA: TGTGCCAGCAGCGGGAGGGGTTTGAAGGAGCAGTACTTC. It codes for CASSGRGLKEQYF.

In DNA, the CDR3 is TGTGCCAGCAGTCCCGAGGTGGATGGGACTGAAGCTTTCTTT. This codes for CASSPEVDGTEAFF. The chain is built from TRBV6-5 and TRBJ1-1; D unclear. The CDR3 is 14 residues long. Trimming stripped 5 bases from V and 5 bases from J, with 15 bases between. Germline V gives CDR1 MNHEY, CDR2 SVGAGI.

The V call is TRBV9, the J call TRBJ2-3, with 11 nucleotides matching TRBD2. The V segment lost 2 bases and the J segment 4 bases; nucleotides outside the gene matches: 0. The CDR3 runs 14 residues. Germline V lookup: CDR1 SGDLS, CDR2 YYNGEE. The CDR3 protein is CASSVTSGADTQYF. The CDR3 DNA reads as TGTGCCAGCAGCGTGACTAGCGGGGCAGATACGCAGTATTTT.

The CDR3 sequence: CATSDLGVGRLSEQFF. CDR3 sequence (DNA): TGTGCCACCAGTGACCTGGGCGTCGGGAGATTGAGTGAGCAGTTCTTC. The chain uses TRBV24-1 and TRBJ2-1; tentatively, D is TRBD2 (6 bases). CDR1 and CDR2 from the germline V gene are KGHDR and SFDVKD. Trimming left V 4 bases short and J 9 bases short, with 21 bases between. This CDR3 comprises 16 residues.

The table lists this clone with a count of one. This sequence joins TRBV10-3 and TRBJ2-4; 9 nucleotides match TRBD1. The CDR3 totals 15 residues. V trimming: 5 bases; J trimming: 3 bases; junction bases outside the gene matches: 5. The germline V gene encodes CDR1 ENHRY and CDR2 SYGVKD. This CDR3 reads CAISRDRVDKNIQYF. The CDR3 DNA is TGTGCCATCAGTCGGGACAGGGTGGACAAAAACATTCAGTACTTC.

This clone was detected once. CDR3 residues: CASSLGTGTYEQYF. In DNA form, the CDR3 reads TGCGCCAGCAGCTTGGGGACAGGGACCTACGAGCAGTACTTC. This sequence joins TRBV5-1 and TRBJ2-7; 8 bases match TRBD1. The CDR3 extends over 14 amino acids. Losses at the gene ends were 0 bases for V and 2 bases for J; bases not matched to a gene: 1. Looked up from germline, CDR1 is SGHRS and CDR2 is YFSETQ. Combining the CDR3 with reference TRBV5-1 and TRBJ2-7 gives the whole variable domain KAGVTQTPRYLIKTRGQQVTLSCSPISGHRSVSWYQQTPGQGLQFLFEYFSETQRNKGNFPGRFSGRQFSNSRSEMNVSTLELGDSALYLCASSLGTGTYEQYFGPGTRLTVT.